The source of this TCR beta chain is a study of neurological immune-mediated disorders. For the unsorted libraries, 2 million PBMCs stored at -80 C served as input. This clonotype was seen at least ten times. The antigen is unknown. This CDR3 is built from 14 residues. V was cut by 1 base and J by 4 bases, with 10 bases left in between. Germline CDR1 and CDR2: LGHNA and YSLEER. Study findings and constraints: Private repertoires in all groups were suggested, as expanded clones shared no CDR3 amino acid sequences across subjects.

TCRdb called the 5' RACE reads again in MiXCR, with one record for every CDR3 protein. The table records 100,000 to 150,000 distinct CDR3 sequences, more than 2.5% of them present only once. The specimen sequenced was PBMCs. The V call is TRBV4-3, the J call TRBJ1-2; tentatively, D is TRBD1 (5 bases). The sequence derives from a woman under 40 with multiple sclerosis. CDR3 DNA: TGCGCCAGCAGCCAAGGGGACGACACCTATGGCTACACCTTC. Translating gives CASSQGDDTYGYTF.